The 21 T cell receptor beta chains below come from one sample, sequenced in a study of blood T cell repertoires in COVID-19. Method: immunoSEQ multiplex PCR; TCRdb's copy keeps in-frame clones and lacks some. The sample has hundreds of thousands of clones, around 82% seen once; the top ten hold around a tenth. Material for sequencing was peripheral blood. Source of these receptors: a woman between 50 and 59 years old who had recovered from COVID-19.

This sequence joins TRBV2 and TRBJ2-1; D might be TRBD1 (7 bases). The germline V and J ends were trimmed by 7 bases and 3 bases, with 10 bases remaining between them. CDR1 and CDR2 (germline): SNHLY, FYNNEI. This CDR3 spans 13 amino acids. The CDR3 here is CASTRGDYNEQFF. The CDR3, as DNA: TGTGCCAGCACCAGGGGGGACTACAATGAGCAGTTCTTC.

This chain uses TRBV19 with TRBJ2-6; 7 bases are shared with TRBD1. This CDR3 has 18 residues. Trimming removed 6 bases from V and 0 bases from J; junction bases left unmatched: 11. CDR1 is LNHDA, CDR2 SQIVND, per germline (reference sequence). CDR3: CASRRTGTPSSGANVLTF. DNA for the CDR3: TGTGCCAGTAGGAGGACAGGTACCCCCAGCTCTGGGGCCAACGTCCTGACTTTC.

The rearrangement links TRBV3-1 (or the pseudogene TRBV3-2) to TRBJ2-7, with D uncertain. The CDR3 has 13 amino acids. Between the trimmed V and J ends, which lost 8 bases and 3 bases, there was a span of 14 bases. The germline CDR1 and CDR2 sequences are LGHDT and YNNKEL (reference sequence). CDR3 sequence reads: CASPTACDYEQYF. CDR3 nucleotides: TGTGCCAGCCCAACAGCTTGCGACTACGAGCAGTACTTC.

The chain combines TRBV3-1 (or the pseudogene TRBV3-2) with TRBJ2-1, with 10 nucleotides matching TRBD2. Trimming at V came to 4 bases and at J to 5 bases, leaving 11 bases not matched to a gene. The CDR3 is 17 residues long. The germline V gene has CDR1 LGHDT and CDR2 YNNKEL (reference sequence). CDR3 in DNA: TGTGCCAGCAGCCCCATTTTCCTAGCGGGAGTTGACAATGAGCAGTTCTTC. Residues: CASSPIFLAGVDNEQFF.

This chain joins TRBV4-1 and TRBJ1-5, with 10 bases matching TRBD1. V was clipped by 1 base and J by 2 bases; unmatched bases: 5. Germline values: CDR1 MGHRA, CDR2 YSYEKL. This CDR3 contains 17 residues. Written as DNA, the CDR3 is TGCGCCAGCAGCCAAGTATATGGGACAGGGGGCAATCAGCCCCAGCATTTT. It translates to CASSQVYGTGGNQPQHF.

This clone showed up just a few times. Other DNA sequences in this specimen translate into the identical CDR3. The rearrangement joins TRBV6-5 to TRBJ1-1, with 8 bases that match TRBD1. V shed 6 bases, J shed 1 base, and the junction held 4 bases outside the gene matches. The CDR3 consists of 14 residues. Germline-derived CDR1 and CDR2 are MNHEY and SVGAGI. The CDR3 DNA reads TGTGCCAGCAGAGGACAGGGAGGGAACACTGAAGCTTTCTTT. Protein: CASRGQGGNTEAFF.

This clone was seen only once. This chain links TRBV7-2 with TRBJ2-1; TRBD2 matches 7 bases. V lost 2 bases to trimming and J lost 3 bases; unmatched junction nucleotides: 4. The CDR3 loop spans 15 amino acids. Germline V gene data show CDR1 as SGHTA and CDR2 as FQGNSA. For the CDR3, the DNA is TGTGCCAGCAGCTTAAGCGGGGCCTTCTACAATGAGCAGTTCTTC. Translating it yields CASSLSGAFYNEQFF.

This chain connects TRBV3-1 (or the pseudogene TRBV3-2) to TRBJ2-1; 10 nucleotides match TRBD2. Germline loops: CDR1 LGHDT, CDR2 YNNKEL (reference sequence). Germline trimming cut 1 base from V and 4 bases from J; bases unmatched to any gene: 4. The CDR3 has 16 amino acids. The CDR3 nucleotides read TGTGCCAGCAGCCAAGTAGCGGGGGGACATTACAATGAGCAGTTCTTC. This codes for CASSQVAGGHYNEQFF.

This clone was counted between two and nine times. V usage is TRBV7-2 and J usage is TRBJ2-1; TRBD2 is a possible D gene (6 bases). Trimming left V 8 bases short and J 8 bases short, with 10 bases between. The CDR3 is 11 residues long. Germline V gene lookup returns CDR1 SGHTA and CDR2 FQGNSA. The CDR3 region is CASRRGDEQFF. CDR3 in DNA: TGTGCCAGCCGCCGCGGGGATGAGCAGTTCTTC.

The genes are TRBV6-2 or TRBV6-3 and TRBJ2-7; 7 nucleotides agree with TRBD1. The V and J ends lost 2 bases and 3 bases, in that order; junction bases with no gene match: 7. The V gene's germline CDR1 is MNHEY and CDR2 SVGEGT. The CDR3 is 15 residues long. DNA of the CDR3: TGTGCCAGCAGTTACGACCCAGGGGGTTTCTACGAGCAGTACTTC. Residues: CASSYDPGGFYEQYF.

The CDR3 protein is CASSRGWEKLFF. The DNA of the CDR3 is TGTGCCAGCAGCCGCGGGTGGGAAAAACTGTTTTTT. This chain joins TRBV5-6 and TRBJ1-4; D gene unclear. With 4 bases removed from V and 8 bases from J, the gap between germline ends came to 9 bases. The CDR3 has 12 residues. Germline V CDR1 and CDR2: SGHDT, YYEEEE.

This clone was counted at least ten times. The V gene is TRBV4-1, the J gene TRBJ1-3, with D possibly being TRBD1 (6 bases). V lost 6 bases and J 5 bases, leaving 14 bases between the germline ends. Per germline, CDR1 MGHRA and CDR2 YSYEKL. The CDR3 covers 14 residues. The CDR3 loop reads CASRDRGGRNTIYF. DNA for the CDR3: TGCGCCAGCAGAGATAGGGGGGGAAGAAACACCATATATTTT.

The gene calls are TRBV28 and TRBJ2-7; D remains unclear. Per germline, CDR1 MDHEN and CDR2 SYDVKM. CDR3 length: 15 amino acids. V was shortened by 3 bases and J by 9 bases, with 21 bases between the two germline ends. The CDR3 bases are TGTGCCAGCAGTTTGAGCACAACCTCAGGATCGTCGCAGTACTTC. Its protein is CASSLSTTSGSSQYF.

Only a few counts were recorded for this clone. V gene TRBV19 combines with J gene TRBJ1-2; TRBD1 matches 8 bases. Germline lookup yields CDR1 LNHDA and CDR2 SQIVND (reference sequence). Unmatched junction bases numbered 12, after V lost 5 bases and J lost 7 bases. The CDR3 runs 15 residues. For the CDR3, the DNA is TGTGCCAGTAGTGGCTGGACAGGGACAGAGGGTGGCTACACCTTC. Residues: CASSGWTGTEGGYTF.

This rearrangement joins TRBV4-3 to TRBJ1-3; D perhaps matches TRBD1 (5 bases). The CDR3 runs 16 residues. The ends were cut back, 1 base at V and 8 bases at J, with 18 bases in the middle. Germline CDR1 LGHNA, CDR2 YSLEER. DNA of the CDR3: TGCGCCAGCAGCCAAGGCCTCAGGGAACCCGGGTACACCATATATTTT. Amino acid sequence: CASSQGLREPGYTIYF.

The chain links TRBV7-9 to TRBJ2-3; 9 bases map to TRBD2. After removal of 1 base from V and 8 bases from J, the junction contained 1 base not matched to a gene. The germline V gene has CDR1 SEHNR and CDR2 FQNEAQ (reference sequence). The CDR3 has 13 amino acids. The CDR3 region is CASSLVAGVTQYF. The CDR3 DNA sequence: TGTGCCAGCAGCTTAGTAGCGGGAGTTACGCAGTATTTT.

The CDR3 loop reads CASSAGQGPEGYTF. The CDR3 DNA reads TGTGCCAGCAGCGCCGGACAGGGGCCCGAGGGCTACACCTTC. The chain is built from TRBV7-9 and TRBJ1-2, with 9 bases fitting TRBD1. The CDR3 is 14 amino acids. The germline gives CDR1 SEHNR, CDR2 FQNEAQ (reference sequence). Losses at the gene ends were 5 bases for V and 8 bases for J; bases not matched to a gene: 9.

This clone was detected only once. The V call is TRBV27, the J call TRBJ1-1; maybe TRBD1 (5 bases). The V end was cut by 3 bases, the J end by 5 bases, with 13 bases between. The CDR3 has 14 residues. Germline loops: CDR1 MNHEY, CDR2 SMNVEV (reference sequence). The CDR3 region is CASSFSQGRTEAFF. CDR3 nucleotides: TGTGCCAGCAGTTTTAGCCAGGGTCGGACTGAAGCTTTCTTT.

The genes are TRBV9 and TRBJ2-7, with D possibly matching TRBD1 (6 bases). V was trimmed by 2 bases and J by 3 bases, leaving 15 bases between them. The CDR3 contains 15 residues. Per the germline V gene, CDR1 is SGDLS and CDR2 is YYNGEE. The CDR3 spells CASSVSTGTYYEQYF. The CDR3 DNA is TGTGCCAGCAGCGTGTCAACCGGGACATACTACGAGCAGTACTTC. Full variable domain (missing parts from reference TRBV9 and TRBJ2-7): DSGVTQTPKHLITATGQRVTLRCSPRSGDLSVYWYQQSLDQGLQFLIQYYNGEERAKGNILERFSAQQFPDLHSELNLSSLELGDSALYFCASSVSTGTYYEQYFGPGTRLTVT.

This chain links TRBV5-6 with TRBJ2-2; 11 bases fit TRBD2. The CDR3 sequence is 15 residues long. With V trimmed by 3 bases and J by 6 bases, 4 bases remained unmatched. In germline, CDR1 is SGHDT, CDR2 YYEEEE. In nucleotides, the CDR3 is TGTGCCAGCAGCTGGGGGACTAGCGGTTCCGGGGAGCTGTTTTTT. As protein: CASSWGTSGSGELFF.

The chain uses TRBV7-9 and TRBJ2-3; D not certain. V lost 4 bases and J lost 1, with 9 bases in between. The length of the CDR3 is 14 residues. Germline V gives CDR1 SEHNR, CDR2 FQNEAQ (reference sequence). The CDR3 DNA reads as TGTGCCAGCAGCTACTCAAGCGGCACAGATACGCAGTATTTT. Translation: CASSYSSGTDTQYF.